This T cell receptor (beta chain) was obtained from a study of identical twins. Study-level findings and limits: High-abundance cord blood beta clonotypes had fewer insertions; memory repertoires showed none.

TCRdb re-called the 5' RACE reads through MiXCR, storing one row per CDR3 protein. Of about 1.7 million distinct CDR3 sequences listed, about 31% are singletons. In germline, CDR1 is SNHLY, CDR2 FYNNEI. This CDR3 has 15 residues. Trimming took 7 bases from V and 11 from J; bases not matched to a gene: 16. Of note for this clonotype: Its antigen is unknown.

This sequence joins TRBV2 and TRBJ2-5; 10 bases are a match to TRBD1. The specimen was cord blood. The sequence was collected from a newborn girl in good health. CDR3 sequence reads: CASKDDRGRSNEQYF. For the CDR3, the DNA is TGTGCCAGCAAGGATGACAGGGGGCGGTCCAATGAGCAGTACTTC.